This entry lists 5 T cell receptor beta chains sequenced from one sample in a study of cytomegalovirus exposure and HLA in healthy donors. The PCR employed 60 Vbeta primers together with 13 Jbeta primers. The method was immunoSEQ multiplex PCR; TCRdb's version includes in-frame clones alone and lacks a portion of them. Its listing shows about 53,000 clones. Source material: PBMCs. These receptors all stem from a man between 18 and 35 years old in good health and CMV-seropositive.

This chain connects TRBV5-1 to TRBJ1-1, with D unclear. Germline CDR1 SGHRS, CDR2 YFSETQ. V lost 0 bases, J lost 6 bases, and 9 bases lay in between. The CDR3 consists of 13 residues. The DNA for the CDR3 is TGCGCCAGCAGCTTGGGGCCGGGGTCTGAAGCTTTCTTT. It encodes CASSLGPGSEAFF.

J is TRBJ2-7 and V is TRBV4-2; possible D gene TRBD1, 5 bases. CDR3 length: 14 residues. Germline V lookup: CDR1 LGHNA, CDR2 YNFKEQ. Trimming cost V 0 bases and J 3 bases, with 9 bases left between them. CDR3: CASSQDGANYEQYF. The CDR3 DNA reads TGTGCCAGCAGCCAAGATGGGGCGAACTACGAGCAGTACTTC.

Remarks on this clone: Additional DNA sequences in this sample encode the identical CDR3. This chain links TRBV7-8 with TRBJ1-3; D is perhaps TRBD1 (6 bases). The germline gives CDR1 SGHVS, CDR2 FQNEAQ. This CDR3 spans 16 amino acids. V lost 2 bases and J lost 0, with 11 bases in between. The CDR3 coding sequence is TGTGCCAGCAGCTTATCCCCAGGGGTCTCTGGAAACACCATATATTTT. It yields the protein CASSLSPGVSGNTIYF. The full variable domain, in which reference TRBV7-8 and TRBJ1-3 provide the parts outside the CDR3, is GAGVSQSPRYKVAKRGQDVALRCDPISGHVSLFWYQQALGQGPEFLTYFQNEAQLDKSGLPSDRFFAERPEGSVSTLKIQRTQQEDSAVYLCASSLSPGVSGNTIYFGEGSWLTVV.

The V gene is TRBV5-1, the J gene TRBJ2-1; D possibly corresponds to TRBD2 (6 bases). Germline loops: CDR1 SGHRS, CDR2 YFSETQ. This CDR3 contains 13 residues. V lost 2 bases and J 9 bases, leaving 12 bases between the germline ends. The CDR3 spells CASSFRAGLEQFF. CDR3 DNA sequence: TGCGCCAGCAGCTTTAGGGCGGGACTTGAGCAGTTCTTC.

V usage is TRBV28 and J usage is TRBJ2-5, with 11 bases aligning to TRBD1. V lost 3 bases, J lost 8 bases, and 8 bases stayed unmatched. The germline CDR1 and CDR2 sequences are MDHEN and SYDVKM. The length of the CDR3 is 15 residues. The CDR3 reads CASSFIGQGAETQYF. The DNA of the CDR3 is TGTGCCAGCAGTTTTATTGGACAGGGGGCGGAAACCCAGTACTTC.